This entry is about one T cell receptor beta chain. One base away lies a much larger clone, so this may be a sequencing read error. This entry is derived from a study of spatial heterogeneity in lung cancer. MiXCR, run by TCRdb on the 5' RACE reads, gives a single entry per CDR3 protein. The sample contains about 22,000 distinct CDR3 sequences, roughly 4.5% of which appear only once. Stated time point: sample taken at primary tumor resection. Germline assignment: CDR1 SEHNR and CDR2 FQNEAQ (reference sequence). This CDR3 comprises 15 residues. V is TRBV7-9 and J is TRBJ2-7, with D tentatively TRBD2 (7 bases). The source of this sequence is a male donor with early-stage non-small cell lung cancer. This specimen consisted of PBMCs, obtained at surgery. For the CDR3, the DNA is TGTGTCAGCAGCTTAAACGGGGGGCCTACCTACGAGCAGTACTTC. Amino acid sequence: CVSSLNGGPTYEQYF. The full variable domain, completed using reference TRBV7-9 and TRBJ2-7, is DTGVSQNPRHKITKRGQNVTFRCDPISEHNRLYWYRQTLGQGPEFLTYFQNEAQLEKSRLLSDRFSAERPKGSFSTLEIQRTEQGDSAMYLCVSSLNGGPTYEQYFGPGTRLTVT.